Listed below are T cell receptor beta chains from one sample, sequenced in a study of blood T cell repertoires in COVID-19. Clones were sequenced by immunoSEQ multiplex PCR, and TCRdb holds only the in-frame ones, with some missing. In the table there are about 110,000 clones, roughly 84% of which are singletons. Specimen: peripheral blood. These receptors all come from a woman of 80 years or more with active or convalescent COVID-19. CDR3s include the opening cysteine and the closing phenylalanine or tryptophan. Fields, in order: clone size, J gene, V gene, D gene, CDR3 protein, CDR3 DNA. The D gene is left open where the match is weak. Part of the rows lack a size; the others show once, few, many or a class for expanded clones.

NA,TRBJ2-2,TRBV2,NA,CASSREKNTGELFF,TGTGCCAGCAGTCGGGAAAAGAACACCGGGGAGCTGTTTTTT
NA,TRBJ2-1,TRBV5-1,NA,CASSSFTEYNEQFF,TGCGCCAGCAGCTCATTCACAGAATACAATGAGCAGTTCTTC
NA,TRBJ2-5,TRBV28,NA,CASSLNGKETQYF,TGTGCCAGCAGCTTAAACGGGAAAGAGACCCAGTACTTC
NA,TRBJ1-3,TRBV19,NA,CATTLQEGSGNTIYF,TGTGCCACCACCCTCCAGGAGGGCTCTGGAAACACCATATATTTT
once,TRBJ1-1,TRBV28,NA,CASSFLGLPLDTEAFF,TGTGCCAGCAGTTTCTTGGGACTGCCGCTTGACACTGAAGCTTTCTTT
NA,TRBJ2-7,TRBV23-1,NA,CASRKWAEQYF,TGCGCCAGCAGAAAATGGGCCGAGCAGTACTTC
NA,TRBJ1-2,TRBV28,NA,CASSQGTTNYGYTF,TGTGCCAGCAGTCAGGGGACAACTAACTATGGCTACACCTTC
NA,TRBJ2-7,TRBV2,NA,CASSGLRGYSYEQYF,TGTGCCAGCAGTGGGCTTAGGGGGTACTCCTACGAGCAGTACTTC
once,TRBJ2-1,TRBV5-1,TRBD2,CASSLAEHQFF,TGCGCCAGCAGTCTAGCGGAGCATCAGTTCTTC
NA,TRBJ2-5,TRBV28,TRBD2,CASSIGTSGRKTQYF,TGTGCCAGCAGTATTGGGACTAGCGGGAGAAAGACCCAGTACTTC
NA,TRBJ2-7,TRBV6-5,NA,CASRTGRREQYF,TGTGCCAGCAGGACAGGCCGGAGGGAGCAGTACTTC
NA,TRBJ2-1,TRBV29-1,NA,CSVEWRSSYNEQFF,TGCAGCGTTGAGTGGAGAAGCTCCTACAATGAGCAGTTCTTC
NA,TRBJ2-5,TRBV24-1,NA,CATSDFSTGGGQETQYF,TGTGCCACCAGTGATTTCTCGACAGGTGGGGGACAAGAGACCCAGTACTTC
NA,TRBJ1-5,TRBV18,NA,CASSGEGDSNQPQHF,TGTGCCAGCTCAGGGGAGGGGGATAGCAATCAGCCCCAGCATTTT
NA,TRBJ1-5,TRBV5-6,NA,CASSLVTRQFRNQPQHF,TGTGCCAGCAGCTTGGTCACCCGACAGTTCAGAAATCAGCCCCAGCATTTT
NA,TRBJ1-5,TRBV18,NA,CASSPSTGGEWPQHF,TGTGCCAGCTCGCCATCGACGGGGGGTGAGTGGCCCCAGCATTTT
NA,TRBJ2-3,TRBV11-3,TRBD1,CASSSKPGQSYGDTQYF,TGTGCCAGCAGCTCCAAGCCGGGACAGTCATATGGGGATACGCAGTATTTT
NA,TRBJ1-4,TRBV28,TRBD1,CASSRQGQREKLFF,TGTGCCAGCAGTAGACAGGGGCAAAGGGAAAAACTGTTTTTT
once,TRBJ2-3,TRBV19,NA,CASSIGPGVDTQYF,TGTGCCAGTAGTATAGGGCCGGGAGTAGATACGCAGTATTTT
NA,TRBJ2-7,TRBV5-1,TRBD1,CASSLDRGRGYEQYF,TGCGCCAGCAGCTTGGACAGGGGGCGCGGGTACGAGCAGTACTTC
NA,TRBJ2-7,TRBV9,TRBD2,CASSKFSGSRYEQYF,TGTGCCAGCAGCAAGTTTAGCGGGAGTCGGTACGAGCAGTACTTC
once,TRBJ2-7,TRBV9,NA,CANPMASAYEQYF,TGTGCCAATCCCATGGCTAGCGCCTACGAGCAGTACTTC
NA,TRBJ2-1,TRBV2,TRBD2,CASSERLAAYNEQFF,TGTGCCAGCAGTGAACGGCTAGCGGCCTACAATGAGCAGTTCTTC
NA,TRBJ2-1,TRBV6-5,TRBD2,CASNFLAGGYNEQFF,TGTGCCAGCAATTTCCTAGCGGGAGGGTACAATGAGCAGTTCTTC
NA,TRBJ1-2,TRBV6-1,NA,CASSEARTVAYGYTF,TGTGCCAGCAGTGAAGCAAGGACAGTGGCCTATGGCTACACCTTC
NA,TRBJ2-1,TRBV5-1,TRBD1,CASSLEGQGSYNEQFF,TGCGCCAGCAGCTTGGAAGGACAGGGTTCCTACAATGAGCAGTTCTTC
NA,TRBJ2-7,TRBV5-1,TRBD2,CASSFPTSGSHEQYF,TGCGCCAGCAGCTTCCCGACTAGCGGGAGCCACGAGCAGTACTTC
NA,TRBJ1-2,TRBV29-1,TRBD1,CSVTTGTGAMGYTF,TGCAGCGTAACTACCGGGACAGGGGCTATGGGCTACACCTTC
NA,TRBJ2-2,TRBV19,TRBD2,CASSDVTGGPGELFF,TGTGCCAGTAGCGACGTGACGGGAGGGCCCGGGGAGCTGTTTTTT
NA,TRBJ1-5,TRBV19,NA,CASSPEWGRGNQPQHF,TGTGCCAGTAGTCCCGAATGGGGCAGGGGTAATCAGCCCCAGCATTTT
NA,TRBJ1-2,TRBV10-3,NA,CAISEALGYTF,TGTGCCATCAGTGAAGCTCTTGGCTACACCTTC
NA,TRBJ2-3,TRBV5-1,TRBD2,CASSLASGRALTQYF,TGCGCCAGCAGCTTGGCTAGCGGGAGGGCCTTAACGCAGTATTTT
NA,TRBJ2-5,TRBV12-3/TRBV12-4,NA,CASSRGASETQYF,TGTGCCAGCAGTCGGGGGGCGTCGGAGACCCAGTACTTC
NA,TRBJ1-5,TRBV6-5,TRBD1,CASSRQGLAQPQHF,TGTGCCAGCAGTAGACAGGGGTTGGCACAGCCCCAGCATTTT
NA,TRBJ2-7,TRBV21-1,NA,CASSKEGTSGTSYEQYF,TGTGCCAGCAGCAAAGAAGGGACTAGCGGGACCTCCTACGAGCAGTACTTC
NA,TRBJ1-1,TRBV3-1/TRBV3-2,TRBD1,CASSRTGSVNTEAFF,TGTGCCAGCAGTCGGACAGGGTCGGTGAACACTGAAGCTTTCTTT
NA,TRBJ1-1,TRBV18,TRBD1,CASSSNRGSETEAFF,TGTGCCAGCTCATCAAACAGGGGTTCGGAAACTGAAGCTTTCTTT
NA,TRBJ1-5,TRBV7-9,NA,CASSLVHSNQPQHF,TGTGCCAGCAGCTTAGTTCATAGCAATCAGCCCCAGCATTTT
NA,TRBJ2-7,TRBV6-5,TRBD2,CASTGLAGDYEQYF,TGTGCCAGCACGGGACTAGCGGGAGATTACGAGCAGTACTTC
NA,TRBJ1-5,TRBV7-9,TRBD1,CASSLGQGAGPQHF,TGTGCCAGCAGCTTGGGACAGGGGGCTGGGCCCCAGCATTTT